The 27 T cell receptor beta chains in this list originate from one sample, sequenced in a study of T cell responses to AZD1222 COVID-19 vaccine. Here immunoSEQ multiplex PCR was the method, and the copy in TCRdb shows in-frame clones only, minus some. This table holds some 120,000 clones, 90% found once. This specimen was peripheral blood, taken on day 0 of MenACWY control vaccination. The receptor set was obtained from an adult in good health.

The chain uses TRBV6-1 and TRBJ2-7, with 10 bases that match TRBD2. From germline, CDR1 is MNHNS and CDR2 SASEGT. V trimming: 3 bases; J trimming: 6 bases; junction bases outside the gene matches: 8. The CDR3 length is 15 residues. DNA of the CDR3: TGTGCCAGCAGTGATCCGAGCGGGAGGGCTGGCGAGCAGTACTTC. This gives the protein CASSDPSGRAGEQYF.

The rearrangement links TRBV4-3 to TRBJ1-2; D possibly corresponds to TRBD1 (5 bases). CDR1 LGHNA and CDR2 YSLEER come from the germline V gene. This CDR3 is 14 amino acids long. V gave up 3 bases and J gave up 4 bases, with 12 bases separating them. In nucleotides, the CDR3 is TGCGCCAGCAGCCATACGGGCAGGGCCTATGGCTACACCTTC. This sequence encodes CASSHTGRAYGYTF.

The CDR3 DNA reads as TGCAGCGTTGTTCCGACAGCATCGGGAGGCTACACCTTC. It is translated as CSVVPTASGGYTF. The chain joins TRBV29-1 to TRBJ1-2; TRBD1 is a possible D gene (5 bases). Germline V gene lookup returns CDR1 SQVTM and CDR2 ANQGSEA. V lost 4 bases and J lost 8, with 17 bases in between. The CDR3 length is 13 residues.

The table lists this clone with a count of one. V gene TRBV4-1 combines with J gene TRBJ2-3; D is unclear. Per germline, CDR1 MGHRA and CDR2 YSYEKL. The CDR3 consists of 14 residues. V shed 2 bases and J shed 7 bases, with 13 bases lying between them. The CDR3 nucleotides are TGCGCCAGCAGCCAAATGGTCCCACTCTATACGCAGTATTTT. Protein product: CASSQMVPLYTQYF.

This chain uses TRBV7-6 with TRBJ2-3; 7 nucleotides match TRBD1. The CDR3 runs 17 residues. CDR1 is SGHVS, CDR2 FNYEAQ, per germline. J lost 0 bases, V lost 3 bases, and 9 bases had no gene match. In DNA, the CDR3 is TGTGCCAGCAGCTTTCTTCGACAGGGACCTAGCACAGATACGCAGTATTTT. Its protein is CASSFLRQGPSTDTQYF.

The sample holds one count of this clone. The chain carries TRBV27 and TRBJ1-2, with TRBD1 as a possible D gene (5 bases). Trimming took off 2 bases at V and 4 bases at J, with 20 bases between the two ends. This CDR3 region has 17 residues. Germline-derived CDR1 and CDR2 are MNHEY and SMNVEV (reference sequence). The CDR3 loop reads CASSLAHPGQGSYGYTF. The CDR3 DNA is TGTGCCAGCAGTTTAGCCCACCCCGGGCAGGGCTCCTATGGCTACACCTTC.

The chain links TRBV6-5 to TRBJ2-1, with 10 bases aligning to TRBD2. The CDR3 covers 14 residues. The ends lost 10 bases at V and 5 bases at J; junction bases unmatched: 8. The germline V gene encodes CDR1 MNHEY and CDR2 SVGAGI. CDR3 sequence: CAIGSGRTNNEQFF. CDR3 nucleotide sequence: TGTGCCATAGGTAGCGGGAGGACCAACAATGAGCAGTTCTTC.

This rearrangement joins TRBV28 to TRBJ1-2; D unresolved. V lost 4 bases, J lost 5 bases, and 11 bases lay in between. The CDR3 sequence is 13 residues long. Germline values: CDR1 MDHEN, CDR2 SYDVKM. CDR3 coding DNA: TGTGCCAGCAGTTCGCGAACGGTTTATGGCTACACCTTC. This codes for CASSSRTVYGYTF.

The table lists this clone with a count of one. This sequence joins TRBV6-5 and TRBJ1-5, with 8 bases fitting TRBD1. The CDR3 totals 15 residues. Germline V gene data show CDR1 as MNHEY and CDR2 as SVGAGI. V was pared by 3 bases and J by 10 bases, with 11 bases of the junction left unmatched. As DNA, the CDR3 is TGTGCCAGCAGTTATGGGCAGGGGGCCCAGTCTCCCCAGCATTTT. Amino acid sequence: CASSYGQGAQSPQHF.

This sequence joins TRBV4-2 and TRBJ1-4, with TRBD1 matching 7 bases. V gave up 1 base and J gave up 2 bases; unmatched junction bases: 4. Germline loops: CDR1 LGHNA, CDR2 YNFKEQ. This CDR3 is 16 amino acids long. The CDR3 DNA is TGTGCCAGCAGCCAAGGGGGGACAGCCACTAATGAAAAACTGTTTTTT. It specifies CASSQGGTATNEKLFF.

CDR3: CAIMGGERSTDTQYF. CDR3 nucleotides: TGTGCCATCATGGGGGGTGAGAGGAGCACAGATACGCAGTATTTT. V gene TRBV10-3 combines with J gene TRBJ2-3; TRBD2 might be the D (6 bases). The V gene lost 7 bases and the J gene lost 0 bases, with 14 bases spanning the gap. The germline V gene encodes CDR1 ENHRY and CDR2 SYGVKD. The CDR3 runs to 15 residues.

This clone has a handful of counts. The sample holds other DNA sequences that translate to the same CDR3. The V gene is TRBV28, the J gene TRBJ1-4; no clear D gene. This CDR3 has 14 residues. V lost 3 bases to trimming and J lost 2 bases, with 7 bases between them. Germline V gene lookup returns CDR1 MDHEN and CDR2 SYDVKM. CDR3 in DNA: TGTGCCAGCAGTTTTGGTGGGACTAATGAAAAACTGTTTTTT. Protein: CASSFGGTNEKLFF.

J is TRBJ2-1 and V is TRBV7-2, with D unclear. The CDR3 sequence is 12 residues long. CDR1 and CDR2 from the germline V gene are SGHTA and FQGNSA. V shed 2 bases and J shed 6 bases, with 5 bases lying between them. The CDR3 coding sequence is TGTGCCAGCAGCTTACGGGCCAATGAGCAGTTCTTC. This encodes CASSLRANEQFF.

The chain combines TRBV7-8 with TRBJ2-1; D is unclear. The germline V and J ends were trimmed by 4 bases and 2 bases, with 9 bases remaining between them. This CDR3 has 14 residues. Germline CDR1 SGHVS, CDR2 FQNEAQ. CDR3 sequence (DNA): TGTGCCAGCAGCTCACAAAGGGCCTACAATGAGCAGTTCTTC. Amino acid sequence: CASSSQRAYNEQFF.

This chain links TRBV5-1 with TRBJ2-1; 7 bases are a match to TRBD2. The CDR3 is 15 residues long. With 0 bases clipped from V and 7 bases from J, the junction kept 7 bases outside the gene matches. Looked up from germline, CDR1 is SGHRS and CDR2 is YFSETQ. DNA of the CDR3: TGCGCCAGCAGCTTGGTCGGAGGGACTACAAATGAGCAGTTCTTC. Protein: CASSLVGGTTNEQFF.

V gene TRBV6-1 combines with J gene TRBJ1-2, with 9 bases lining up with TRBD1. Germline assignment: CDR1 MNHNS and CDR2 SASEGT. The CDR3 spans 14 residues. The J segment lost 8 bases and the V segment lost 1 base, leaving 5 bases of the junction unmatched. Here the CDR3 reads CASSEGGTGIGYTF. The CDR3 region has the DNA TGTGCCAGCAGTGAAGGGGGGACAGGGATCGGCTACACCTTC.

The chain carries TRBV5-1 and TRBJ1-5, with D possibly matching TRBD1 (5 bases). From germline, CDR1 is SGHRS and CDR2 YFSETQ. CDR3 length: 15 amino acids. Trimming removed 0 bases from V and 7 bases from J, with 14 bases in between. The CDR3 reads CASSLAGSRGQPQHF. CDR3 DNA sequence: TGCGCCAGCAGCTTGGCCGGTTCACGGGGCCAGCCCCAGCATTTT. The variable domain in full, completed from reference TRBV5-1 and TRBJ1-5, reads KAGVTQTPRYLIKTRGQQVTLSCSPISGHRSVSWYQQTPGQGLQFLFEYFSETQRNKGNFPGRFSGRQFSNSRSEMNVSTLELGDSALYLCASSLAGSRGQPQHFGDGTRLSIL.

The genes are TRBV27 and TRBJ2-4; 9 bases agree with TRBD2. The CDR3 spans 14 residues. Germline V gene data show CDR1 as MNHEY and CDR2 as SMNVEV (reference sequence). V lost 5 bases to trimming and J lost 8 bases; unmatched junction nucleotides: 7. The CDR3 here is CASSTGLAYDIQYF. The DNA of the CDR3 is TGTGCCAGCAGTACGGGACTAGCCTACGACATTCAGTACTTC.

J is TRBJ2-3 and V is TRBV6-4, with D perhaps being TRBD1 or TRBD2 (5 bases each). The CDR3 sequence is 15 residues long. Germline values: CDR1 MRHNA, CDR2 SNTAGT. The germline V and J ends were trimmed by 3 bases and 4 bases, with 14 bases remaining between them. The CDR3 region has the DNA TGTGCCAGCAGTGAAGGGGAGAGTAGCGCAGATACGCAGTATTTT. As protein: CASSEGESSADTQYF.

The V gene is TRBV6-1, the J gene TRBJ1-2; no clear D. CDR3 length: 15 amino acids. Germline V CDR1 and CDR2: MNHNS, SASEGT. V lost 1 base and J 3 bases, leaving 12 bases between the germline ends. The CDR3 nucleotides are TGTGCCAGCAGTGAAGTGGTCGTCGGCCACTATGGCTACACCTTC. Encoded protein: CASSEVVVGHYGYTF.

In this sample, this clone turned up a few times. This sample also contains other DNA sequences that code for the same CDR3. This chain links TRBV27 with TRBJ1-5; D not certain. Trimming left V 0 bases short and J 0 bases short, with 6 bases between. This CDR3 region has 15 residues. Germline V CDR1 and CDR2: MNHEY, SMNVEV (reference sequence). The CDR3 here is CASSLSGLSNQPQHF. Written as DNA, the CDR3 is TGTGCCAGCAGTTTATCCGGCCTTAGCAATCAGCCCCAGCATTTT.

The rearrangement joins TRBV6-6 to TRBJ2-7, with D uncertain. Germline V lookup: CDR1 MNHNY, CDR2 SVGAGI (reference sequence). This CDR3 contains 13 residues. The ends were cut back, 5 bases at V and 0 bases at J, with 8 bases in the middle. CDR3: CASSPLDSYEQYF. The CDR3 DNA follows: TGTGCCAGCAGTCCCTTGGACTCCTACGAGCAGTACTTC.

The V call is TRBV10-2, the J call TRBJ1-1; D not resolved. V was pared by 3 bases and J by 3 bases, with 14 bases between. Germline CDR1 WSHSY, CDR2 SAAADI. The CDR3 extends over 15 amino acids. CDR3 DNA: TGCGCCAGCAGTGAATTCGGGGTAACGGACACTGAAGCTTTCTTT. It encodes CASSEFGVTDTEAFF.

The genes are TRBV5-4 and TRBJ1-4; D unresolved. This CDR3 has 16 amino acids. V lost 0 bases, J lost 8 bases, and 17 bases lay in between. The germline gives CDR1 SGHNT, CDR2 YYREEE (reference sequence). The CDR3 sequence is CASSLDSRTHQEKLFF. The CDR3 coding sequence is TGTGCCAGCAGCTTGGACAGCCGCACGCATCAGGAAAAACTGTTTTTT. The whole variable domain, remainder taken from reference TRBV5-4 and TRBJ1-4, is ETGVTQSPTHLIKTRGQQVTLRCSSQSGHNTVSWYQQALGQGPQFIFQYYREEENGRGNFPPRFSGLQFPNYSSELNVNALELDDSALYLCASSLDSRTHQEKLFFGSGTQLSVL.

The chain uses TRBV5-4 and TRBJ1-2; D remains unclear. The CDR3 covers 13 residues. Trimming cost V 0 bases and J 4 bases, with 7 bases left between them. CDR1 is SGHNT, CDR2 YYREEE, per germline (reference sequence). CDR3 in DNA: TGTGCCAGCAGCTTGGGCGGTTCCTATGGCTACACCTTC. Translated, it gives CASSLGGSYGYTF.

The chain employs TRBV28 and TRBJ1-4; 7 nucleotides agree with TRBD1. CDR3 length: 15 residues. The V gene's germline CDR1 is MDHEN and CDR2 SYDVKM. The junction had 9 bases not matched to a gene; V was cut back by 7 bases and J by 4 bases. CDR3 in amino acids: CASIFSGTDNEKLFF. The CDR3 DNA reads TGTGCCAGCATTTTTTCCGGGACAGATAATGAAAAACTGTTTTTT.

The sample holds one count of this clone. The chain uses TRBV24-1 and TRBJ2-1; TRBD1 might be the D (6 bases). Between the trimmed V and J ends, which lost 5 bases and 5 bases, there was a span of 15 bases. The CDR3 runs 15 residues. Germline V lookup: CDR1 KGHDR, CDR2 SFDVKD. CDR3 coding DNA: TGTGCCACCAGTGTCTTACAGGGCACGAACAATGAGCAGTTCTTC. Encoded protein: CATSVLQGTNNEQFF.